The 8 T cell receptor beta chains given below trace back to one sample, sequenced in a study of shared clonotypes between healthy human individuals. The method was immunoSEQ multiplex PCR; TCRdb's version includes in-frame clones alone and lacks a portion of them. In the table there are 2 million to 2.5 million clones, 85% to 95% of which are singletons. Sequenced material: naive CD4+ T cells from PBMCs. The subset was: CD45RA+ positively selected. Receptor source: a man aged 18-30 years in good health. Some clones in this sample may be carry-over from other donors' samples.

The chain couples TRBV7-3 to TRBJ2-7; 8 bases line up with TRBD2. The CDR3 loop spans 15 amino acids. Germline V gene lookup returns CDR1 SGHTA and CDR2 FQGTGA. With 3 bases clipped from V and 6 bases from J, the junction kept 10 bases outside the gene matches. CDR3 DNA: TGTGCCAGCAGCTTTCAACAAGCGGGAGAGGGCGAGCAGTACTTC. Encoded protein: CASSFQQAGEGEQYF.

The CDR3 is CASSRDRTRDTEAFF. The CDR3 DNA is TGTGCCAGCAGCCGGGACAGGACCCGCGACACTGAAGCTTTCTTT. The chain combines TRBV7-8 with TRBJ1-1; 8 nucleotides agree with TRBD1. The CDR3 sequence is 15 residues long. CDR1 and CDR2 (germline): SGHVS, FQNEAQ. The junction had 8 bases not matched to a gene; V was cut back by 5 bases and J by 3 bases.

The rearrangement joins TRBV27 to TRBJ2-7, with D maybe TRBD2 (6 bases). The V and J ends lost 4 bases and 4 bases respectively, with 17 bases between them. The CDR3 has 15 residues. CDR1 and CDR2 (germline): MNHEY, SMNVEV (reference sequence). In DNA, the CDR3 is TGTGCCAGCAGTTCGTCCTATGTTGCGGGGTACGAGCAGTACTTC. Its translation is CASSSSYVAGYEQYF.

The sample holds a few counts of this clone. The chain employs TRBV2 and TRBJ1-2; D may be TRBD1 (5 bases). Germline lookup yields CDR1 SNHLY and CDR2 FYNNEI. V lost 3 bases and J lost 4, with 9 bases in between. The CDR3 covers 13 residues. CDR3 region: CASSEEGPYGYTF. In DNA, the CDR3 is TGTGCCAGCAGTGAGGAGGGGCCCTATGGCTACACCTTC.

The CDR3 region is CSLAWGRAGEQFF. The CDR3, as DNA: TGCAGCCTTGCCTGGGGGAGGGCCGGTGAGCAGTTCTTC. V gene TRBV29-1 combines with J gene TRBJ2-1; 7 bases match TRBD2. V lost 8 bases to trimming and J lost 9 bases; unmatched junction nucleotides: 13. The CDR3 has 13 residues. Germline V gene data show CDR1 as SQVTM and CDR2 as ANQGSEA.

V and J are TRBV5-8 and TRBJ1-5; possible D gene TRBD1, 6 bases. Germline CDR1 and CDR2: SGHTS and YDEGEE. V lost 6 bases, J lost 6 bases, and 19 bases lay in between. This CDR3 is 15 amino acids long. CDR3 sequence reads: CASNDETGESQPQHF. CDR3 sequence (DNA): TGTGCCAGCAACGACGAGACAGGCGAGAGTCAGCCCCAGCATTTT. The variable domain in full, with the rest retrieved from reference TRBV5-8 and TRBJ1-5, is EAGVTQSPTHLIKTRGQQATLRCSPISGHTSVYWYQQALGLGLQFLLWYDEGEERNRGNFPPRFSGRQFPNYSSELNVNALELEDSALYLCASNDETGESQPQHFGDGTRLSIL.

Points on this clone: This sample also contains other DNA sequences that code for the same CDR3. The chain joins TRBV5-1 to TRBJ2-7, with TRBD2 matching over 10 bases. Trimming at V came to 4 bases and at J to 5 bases, leaving 3 bases not matched to a gene. The length of the CDR3 is 13 residues. Per germline, CDR1 SGHRS and CDR2 YFSETQ. DNA for the CDR3: TGCGCCAGCAGCAGCCTAGCGGGGGACGAGCAGTACTTC. Translated: CASSSLAGDEQYF. Filled out from reference TRBV5-1 and TRBJ2-7, the complete variable domain reads KAGVTQTPRYLIKTRGQQVTLSCSPISGHRSVSWYQQTPGQGLQFLFEYFSETQRNKGNFPGRFSGRQFSNSRSEMNVSTLELGDSALYLCASSSLAGDEQYFGPGTRLTVT.

The rearrangement uses TRBV6-6 and TRBJ1-1; D perhaps matches TRBD1 (5 bases). Germline-derived CDR1 and CDR2 are MNHNY and SVGAGI (reference sequence). The CDR3 spans 14 residues. V dropped 2 bases and J dropped 5 bases, with 12 bases sitting between them. The CDR3: CASSYGGSSTEAFF. The CDR3 DNA sequence: TGTGCCAGCAGTTACGGGGGTTCGTCTACTGAAGCTTTCTTT.